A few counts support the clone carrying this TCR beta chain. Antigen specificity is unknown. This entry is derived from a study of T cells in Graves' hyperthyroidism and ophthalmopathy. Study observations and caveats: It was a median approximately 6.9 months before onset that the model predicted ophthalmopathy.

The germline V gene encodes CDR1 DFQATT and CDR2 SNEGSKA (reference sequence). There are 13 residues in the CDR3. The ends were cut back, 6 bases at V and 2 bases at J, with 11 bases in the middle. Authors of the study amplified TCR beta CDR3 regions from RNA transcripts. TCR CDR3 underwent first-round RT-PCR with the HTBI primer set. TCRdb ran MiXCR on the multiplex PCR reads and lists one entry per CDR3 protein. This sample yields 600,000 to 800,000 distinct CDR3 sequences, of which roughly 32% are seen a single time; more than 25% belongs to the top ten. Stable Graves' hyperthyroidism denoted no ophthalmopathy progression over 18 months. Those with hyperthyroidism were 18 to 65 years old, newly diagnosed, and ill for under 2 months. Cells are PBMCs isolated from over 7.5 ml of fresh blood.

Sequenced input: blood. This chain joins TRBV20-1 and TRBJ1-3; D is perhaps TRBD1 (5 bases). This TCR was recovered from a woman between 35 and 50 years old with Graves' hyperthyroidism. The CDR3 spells CSARPTAGNTIYF. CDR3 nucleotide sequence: TGCAGTGCCAGACCGACAGCTGGAAACACCATATATTTT.